The 21 T cell receptor beta chains below all came from one sample that was sequenced in a study of identical twins (dated by TCRdb to about 2016). The method was 5' RACE. The sequencing machine was an Illumina HiSeq 2000. The public reads were reprocessed in TCRdb via fastp at Q25 and MiXCR, keeping in-frame beta chains. Each CDR3 protein gets just one entry, which takes the most common genes and DNA from the rows behind it. The sample table records about 720,000 distinct CDR3 sequences; about 18% of these occur just once. 13% of the sample belongs to the ten largest clones. Separately, the same data were catalogued under a study of T cells expressing NK-cell markers.

Specimen: PBMCs. Every receptor here comes from a woman younger than 30 in good health.

This clonotype came up a few times. The chain is built from TRBV7-3 and TRBJ2-2; D gene unclear. CDR1 and CDR2 (germline): SGHTA, FQGTGA. The CDR3 has 16 residues. Trimming took off 1 base at V and 5 bases at J, with 14 bases between the two ends. CDR3 in amino acids: CASSLSQLSRTGELFF. The CDR3 nucleotides are TGTGCCAGCAGCTTAAGTCAGTTATCGAGGACCGGGGAGCTGTTTTTT.

The rearrangement links TRBV21-1 to TRBJ2-1; TRBD1, the table's D call, lacks a check against the DNA. TRBV21-1 is designated a pseudogene. The CDR3 spans 16 residues. The CDR3 reads CASSKPLTGSGNEQFF. In DNA form, the CDR3 reads TGTGCCAGCAGCAAGCCTTTGACAGGGAGTGGCAATGAGCAGTTCTTC.

This clonotype was counted a few times. V usage is TRBV6-1 and J usage is TRBJ2-4; 10 nucleotides align to TRBD1. In germline, CDR1 is MNHNS, CDR2 SASEGT. V gave up 5 bases and J gave up 1 base; unmatched junction bases: 8. The CDR3 contains 17 residues. In DNA, the CDR3 is TGTGCCAGCAGTCCCGGGACAGGGGCGGGGGCCAAAAACATTCAGTACTTC. Amino acids: CASSPGTGAGAKNIQYF.

The table lists this clonotype with a few counts. The rearrangement uses TRBV12-3 or TRBV12-4 and TRBJ2-1; TRBD2 is a possible D gene (5 bases). The CDR3 is 18 residues long. V lost 3 bases and J lost 6, with 24 bases in between. In nucleotides, the CDR3 is TGTGCCAGCAGTTTCATGCCGACCGGGCCTCAGAGGGCCAATGAGCAGTTCTTC. Translation gives CASSFMPTGPQRANEQFF.

This clonotype was counted ten times or more. The V and J genes are TRBV5-1 and TRBJ1-5; D uncertain. The CDR3 sequence is 14 residues long. Trimming stripped 2 bases from V and 0 bases from J, with 6 bases between. The germline V gene has CDR1 SGHRS and CDR2 YFSETQ. The CDR3 nucleotides read TGCGCCAGCAGCTTCGGGAGTAGCAATCAGCCCCAGCATTTT. This encodes CASSFGSSNQPQHF.

This rearrangement joins TRBV5-1 to TRBJ2-1; D possibly corresponds to TRBD1 (6 bases). CDR1 and CDR2 from the germline V gene are SGHRS and YFSETQ. Trimming removed 4 bases from V and 7 bases from J, with 9 bases in between. This CDR3 spans 12 amino acids. The CDR3 DNA sequence: TGCGCCAGCAGCGTAACAGGGAATGAGCAGTTCTTC. As protein: CASSVTGNEQFF.

The chain recombines TRBV15 with TRBJ1-3, with D unclear. Trimming took 1 base from V and 0 from J, leaving 4 bases between them. CDR1 LNHNV and CDR2 YYDKDF come from the germline V gene (reference sequence). The CDR3 covers 14 residues. The CDR3 loop is CATSRVDSGNTIYF. The DNA of the CDR3 is TGTGCCACCAGCAGAGTAGACTCTGGAAACACCATATATTTT.

This chain connects TRBV12-3 or TRBV12-4 to TRBJ2-1; weak D call: TRBD2 (6 bases). CDR3 length equals 15 residues. V was shortened by 6 bases and J by 6 bases, with 18 bases between the two germline ends. CDR3 protein: CASSIGWRGGNEQFF. CDR3 coding DNA: TGTGCCAGCAGCATAGGGTGGCGGGGCGGCAATGAGCAGTTCTTC.

This rearrangement joins TRBV20-1 to TRBJ1-6; 9 positions agree with TRBD1. V lost 6 bases and J lost 17; bases outside the gene matches: 14. This CDR3 comprises 13 residues. Germline V CDR1 and CDR2: DFQATT, SNEGSKA (reference sequence). CDR3 coding DNA: TGCAGTGCCGACGAGAGGCGGACAGGGGCAATCCACTTT. As protein: CSADERRTGAIHF.

This clonotype was recorded a few times. This chain uses TRBV12-3 or TRBV12-4 with TRBJ2-1; D remains ambiguous. V was cut by 2 bases and J by 7 bases, with 9 bases left in between. The CDR3 extends over 13 amino acids. The CDR3 DNA is TGTGCCAGCAGTTTAATCTCCTTTAATGAGCAGTTCTTC. Translation gives CASSLISFNEQFF.

This clonotype was detected a few times. The CDR3 reads CSVSSYTGELFF. CDR3 coding DNA: TGCAGCGTATCCAGCTACACCGGGGAGCTGTTTTTT. The V gene is TRBV29-1, the J gene TRBJ2-2; D is ambiguous. V lost 6 bases to trimming and J lost 3 bases, with 8 bases between them. The germline V gene encodes CDR1 SQVTM and CDR2 ANQGSEA. The CDR3 is 12 amino acids.

This clonotype was observed a few times. This chain links TRBV29-1 with TRBJ1-4; D remains ambiguous. Germline V CDR1 and CDR2: SQVTM, ANQGSEA. Trimming stripped 1 base from V and 6 bases from J, with 12 bases between. CDR3 length equals 14 residues. In nucleotides, the CDR3 is TGCAGCGTTGAAGGTCGTTTTAACGATGAAAAACTGTTTTTT. This sequence encodes CSVEGRFNDEKLFF.

The chain links TRBV7-2 to TRBJ2-5, with a tentative D call TRBD2 (6 bases). From germline, CDR1 is SGHTA and CDR2 FQGNSA. The CDR3 totals 15 residues. Trimming stripped 0 bases from V and 4 bases from J, with 12 bases between. DNA for the CDR3: TGTGCCAGCAGCTTAGCCGGCGGGGCCACAGAGACCCAGTACTTC. It specifies CASSLAGGATETQYF.

In this sample, this clonotype turned up a few times. V is TRBV15 and J is TRBJ2-1; D not resolved. Germline assignment: CDR1 LNHNV and CDR2 YYDKDF (reference sequence). There are 14 residues in the CDR3. Trimming pared 5 bases from V and 0 bases from J, leaving 8 bases between. Written as DNA, the CDR3 is TGTGCCACCAGCGGGCTTAGCTCCTACAATGAGCAGTTCTTC. This codes for CATSGLSSYNEQFF.

This clonotype was seen a single time. The J gene is TRBJ1-4, the V gene TRBV18; TRBD1 matches 9 bases. This CDR3 contains 17 residues. The germline gives CDR1 KGHSH, CDR2 LQKENI. Germline trimming cut 0 bases from V and 3 bases from J; bases unmatched to any gene: 5. The CDR3 loop reads CASSPPGQGRANEKLFF. In nucleotides, the CDR3 is TGTGCCAGCTCACCACCGGGACAGGGTCGCGCTAATGAAAAACTGTTTTTT. Drawing the rest from reference TRBV18 and TRBJ1-4, the complete variable domain is NAGVMQNPRHLVRRRGQEARLRCSPMKGHSHVYWYRQLPEEGLKFMVYLQKENIIDESGMPKERFSAEFPKEGPSILRIQQVVRGDSAAYFCASSPPGQGRANEKLFFGSGTQLSVL.

The sample holds a few counts of this clonotype. The chain links TRBV18 to TRBJ2-2, with TRBD2 matching 12 bases. CDR1 and CDR2 from the germline V gene are KGHSH and LQKENI. Trimming cost V 3 bases and J 0 bases; bases outside gene matches: 5. The CDR3 totals 18 residues. CDR3 protein: CASSPRTSGISNTGELFF. Here the CDR3 DNA reads TGTGCCAGCTCACCTCGGACTAGCGGGATATCGAACACCGGGGAGCTGTTTTTT.

This clonotype was counted between two and nine times. This chain links TRBV7-9 with TRBJ2-3; D is unresolved. The germline V and J ends were trimmed by 1 base and 5 bases, with 16 bases remaining between them. The CDR3 is 16 amino acids. Germline V lookup: CDR1 SEHNR, CDR2 FQNEAQ (reference sequence). This CDR3 is CASSLDTGPIRDTQYF. Here the CDR3 DNA reads TGTGCCAGCAGCTTAGATACCGGGCCGATCAGAGATACGCAGTATTTT. Complete variable domain (other parts from reference TRBV7-9 and TRBJ2-3): DTGVSQNPRHKITKRGQNVTFRCDPISEHNRLYWYRQTLGQGPEFLTYFQNEAQLEKSRLLSDRFSAERPKGSFSTLEIQRTEQGDSAMYLCASSLDTGPIRDTQYFGPGTRLTVL.

The sample holds a few counts of this clonotype. This chain connects TRBV12-3 or TRBV12-4 to TRBJ2-1; 13 positions match TRBD2. This CDR3 has 17 residues. Losses at the gene ends were 5 bases for V and 7 bases for J; bases not matched to a gene: 11. This CDR3 is CASSTAFWTSGGNEQFF. The CDR3 coding sequence is TGTGCCAGCAGTACCGCCTTTTGGACTAGCGGGGGAAATGAGCAGTTCTTC.

This clonotype was observed a handful of times. CDR3 bases: TGTGCCAGCAGCTTAGCGCTAGCGGGAGCACGCCATGAGCAGTTCTTC. Translated: CASSLALAGARHEQFF. The rearrangement joins TRBV7-9 to TRBJ2-1; TRBD2 agrees at 10 bases. In germline, CDR1 is SEHNR, CDR2 FQNEAQ (reference sequence). V trimming: 0 bases; J trimming: 8 bases; junction bases outside the gene matches: 7. The CDR3 is 16 amino acids.

This clonotype was observed a few times. One end of the junction does not line up with germline, which may come from a read error. V is TRBV7-7 and J is TRBJ2-3, with D uncertain. The V gene's germline CDR1 is SSHAT and CDR2 FNYEAQ (reference sequence). The CDR3 spans 14 residues. The CDR3 coding sequence is TGTGCTAGCAGCTTAAATCGGTTCACAGATACGCAGTATTTT. Its protein is CASSLNRFTDTQYF.

This clonotype has a handful of counts. The CDR3 sequence is CASSNRDSLYEQYF. The DNA of the CDR3 is TGCGCCAGCAGCAACCGGGACAGTCTCTACGAGCAGTACTTC. J is TRBJ2-7 and V is TRBV5-1, with 7 bases identical to TRBD1. Germline V gene lookup returns CDR1 SGHRS and CDR2 YFSETQ. V lost 4 bases to trimming and J lost 3 bases; unmatched junction nucleotides: 7. The CDR3 is 14 amino acids.